What follows are 29 T cell receptor beta chains derived from one specimen sequenced in a study of metastatic and nonmetastatic thyroid tumors. TCRdb re-called the PCR reads through MiXCR. The sample records about 82,000 clones, under 15% being singletons. No treatment had been given to any patient before thyroid surgery. Sequences were obtained from tumor tissue. These receptors were collected from a female donor with papillary thyroid cancer or a benign thyroid nodule (not recorded which). Some clones in this sample may be carry-over from other donors' samples.

This clone has at least ten counts. Other DNA sequences in the sample encode the same CDR3. J is TRBJ1-2 and V is TRBV12-3 or TRBV12-4; no clear D gene. This CDR3 contains 16 residues. Trimming took off 6 bases at V and 0 bases at J, with 17 bases between the two ends. CDR3 DNA: TGTGCCAGCAGCATGCTCGGGGAGCCGGCTAACTATGGCTACACCTTC. Protein: CASSMLGEPANYGYTF.

This clone was seen at least ten times. The gene calls are TRBV15 and TRBJ2-2, with 7 bases fitting TRBD1. The V gene end was trimmed by 8 bases and the J gene end by 2 bases; junction bases not matched to a gene: 2. Germline-derived CDR1 and CDR2 are LNHNV and YYDKDF (reference sequence). The CDR3 contains 13 residues. The CDR3 DNA sequence: TGTGCCACCGGGACAGTTAACACCGGGGAGCTGTTTTTT. It specifies CATGTVNTGELFF.

This clone was picked up many times. The chain links TRBV28 to TRBJ2-7; D may be TRBD2 (6 bases). The CDR3 extends over 15 amino acids. V was shortened by 4 bases and J by 2 bases, with 15 bases between the two germline ends. CDR1 MDHEN and CDR2 SYDVKM come from the germline V gene. CDR3 DNA: TGTGCCAGCAGTTCTACGGGGGAGGACACCTACGAGCAGTACTTC. Residues: CASSSTGEDTYEQYF.

By share of the sample, this clone is medium-sized. The J gene is TRBJ2-1, the V gene TRBV6-2 or TRBV6-3; D gene ambiguous. CDR3 size: 12 residues. Germline V gene lookup returns CDR1 MNHEY and CDR2 SVGEGT. The V end was cut by 7 bases, the J end by 11 bases, with 15 bases between. The CDR3 DNA sequence: TGTGCCAGCACCTCAACCGTACGAAAGCAGTTCTTC. It codes for CASTSTVRKQFF.

This clone was seen repeatedly, ten times or more. A read error may be the cause here, since a much bigger clone is one base away. The chain has TRBV6-1 and TRBJ1-2, with a possible D match to TRBD1 (6 bases). CDR3 size: 12 residues. The germline V and J ends were trimmed by 5 bases and 11 bases, with 15 bases remaining between them. Germline V lookup: CDR1 MNHNS, CDR2 SASEGT. The CDR3 here is CASSKVRGWYTF. CDR3 in DNA: TGTGCCAGCAGTAAAGTCAGGGGATGGTACACCTTC.

Comments on this clone: Possible read error: a much larger clone is one base away. Other DNA sequences from this sample encode an identical CDR3 as well. The chain links TRBV5-4 to TRBJ1-1; maybe TRBD1 (5 bases). The ends were cut back, 3 bases at V and 5 bases at J, with 11 bases in the middle. The germline CDR1 and CDR2 sequences are SGHNT and YYREEE (reference sequence). This CDR3 has 13 residues. The CDR3, as DNA: TGTGCCAGCAGCTCAGGGAGGGAAACTGAAGCTTTCTTT. It specifies CASSSGRETEAFF.

This clone was observed at least ten times. The chain joins TRBV20-1 to TRBJ2-1; 7 bases align to TRBD2. Germline CDR1 is DFQATT and CDR2 is SNEGSKA (reference sequence). CDR3 length: 14 amino acids. Germline trimming cut 1 base from V and 10 bases from J; bases unmatched to any gene: 10. CDR3 coding DNA: TGCAGTGCTAGAGGTGGTAGGACTAGTCGGGAGCAGTTCTTC. Translated: CSARGGRTSREQFF.

About this clone itself: A much larger clone differs from this one at a single base, so this may be a read error. Other DNA sequences of this sample code for an identical CDR3. This chain connects TRBV12-5 to TRBJ1-1; TRBD1 agrees at 8 bases. The germline CDR1 and CDR2 sequences are LGHNT and FRNRAP. There are 13 residues in the CDR3. J lost 11 bases, V lost 1 base, and 6 bases had no gene match. As DNA, the CDR3 is TGTGCTAGTGGTTTGGGGACAGGGCTAGAGGCTTTCTTT. It translates to CASGLGTGLEAFF.

This clone was seen many times. This rearrangement joins TRBV3-1 to TRBJ2-1; a weak D match, TRBD2 (6 bases). The V gene's germline CDR1 is LGHDT and CDR2 YNNKEL (reference sequence). This CDR3 has 14 residues. The V end was cut by 1 base, the J end by 10 bases, with 14 bases between. CDR3 residues: CASSQGVESGEQFF. The CDR3 bases are TGTGCCAGCAGCCAAGGGGTCGAGAGCGGGGAGCAGTTCTTC.

This clone was seen at least ten times. Here the CDR3 DNA reads TGCGCCAGCAAGGAACAGCGGTACGAGCAGTACTTC. Translation gives CASKEQRYEQYF. The chain is built from TRBV10-2 and TRBJ2-7; a weak D match, TRBD2 (5 bases). With 7 bases removed from V and 4 bases from J, the gap between germline ends came to 11 bases. CDR1 is WSHSY and CDR2 is SAAADI in the germline V gene. CDR3 length: 12 residues.

This clone was counted many times. This chain connects TRBV2 to TRBJ2-7; perhaps TRBD2 as D (6 bases). This CDR3 has 16 residues. Per germline, CDR1 SNHLY and CDR2 FYNNEI. V was trimmed by 5 bases and J by 3 bases, leaving 20 bases between them. The CDR3 is CASSPLGGRGDYEQYF. DNA for the CDR3: TGTGCCAGCAGTCCCCTTGGGGGGAGAGGCGACTACGAGCAGTACTTC.

V and J are TRBV20-1 and TRBJ2-1, with D tentatively TRBD1 or TRBD2 (5 bases each). The CDR3 loop spans 15 amino acids. V lost 1 base, J lost 13 bases, and 23 bases lay in between. The germline V gene encodes CDR1 DFQATT and CDR2 SNEGSKA (reference sequence). CDR3 coding DNA: TGCAGTGCTAGAGGGGACCATTCCACCCCCAATTATCAGTTCTTC. This sequence encodes CSARGDHSTPNYQFF.

This clone was observed at least ten times. The chain joins TRBV20-1 to TRBJ2-3; 8 bases map to TRBD1. The germline gives CDR1 DFQATT, CDR2 SNEGSKA (reference sequence). The V gene end was trimmed by 0 bases and the J gene end by 2 bases; junction bases not matched to a gene: 4. The CDR3 contains 15 residues. DNA of the CDR3: TGCAGTGCTAGAGACGGGGACAGGTCCACAGATACGCAGTATTTT. As protein: CSARDGDRSTDTQYF.

This chain connects TRBV9 to TRBJ2-5; D is uncertain. Germline CDR1 is SGDLS and CDR2 is YYNGEE. This CDR3 has 14 residues. V was cut by 0 bases and J by 5 bases, with 11 bases left in between. CDR3 protein: CASSVVGPGETQYF. The DNA of the CDR3 is TGTGCCAGCAGCGTAGTAGGGCCTGGGGAGACCCAGTACTTC.

With respect to this clone: A much larger clone is a single base away; this may be a read error. The V gene is TRBV5-6, the J gene TRBJ2-7; D is perhaps TRBD1 or TRBD2 (5 bases each). V was shortened by 4 bases and J by 8 bases, with 16 bases between the two germline ends. Germline CDR1 reads SGHDT; CDR2 reads YYEEEE. CDR3 length: 13 residues. In DNA, the CDR3 is TGTGCCAGCAGCCTCCGGGACGTCGCACAGCAGTACTTC. This codes for CASSLRDVAQQYF.

V gene TRBV5-1 combines with J gene TRBJ2-5; 7 bases fit TRBD1. Germline V gene lookup returns CDR1 SGHRS and CDR2 YFSETQ. This CDR3 has 13 amino acids. V trimming: 3 bases; J trimming: 4 bases; junction bases outside the gene matches: 3. CDR3: CASSYRQGETQYF. DNA of the CDR3: TGCGCCAGCAGCTATCGACAGGGAGAGACCCAGTACTTC.

To note about this clone: A much larger clone is a single base away; this may be a read error. The rearrangement uses TRBV24-1 and TRBJ2-3; D is ambiguous. Per germline, CDR1 KGHDR and CDR2 SFDVKD. CDR3 size: 17 residues. Trimming took off 3 bases at V and 3 bases at J, with 18 bases between the two ends. The CDR3 sequence: CATSDHLAGLGTDTQYF. The CDR3 region has the DNA TGTGCCACCAGTGATCACCTTGCCGGCCTCGGAACAGATACGCAGTATTTT.

Many counts were recorded for this clone. The chain employs TRBV6-1 and TRBJ2-1, with 9 bases matching TRBD2. CDR3 size: 12 residues. Germline CDR1 and CDR2: MNHNS and SASEGT. Trimming cost V 5 bases and J 10 bases; bases outside gene matches: 3. This CDR3 reads CASSPLAGEQFF. The CDR3 bases are TGTGCCAGCAGTCCTCTAGCGGGGGAGCAGTTCTTC.

This clone has a count of ten or more. The chain carries TRBV20-1 and TRBJ2-1; no clear D gene. The ends were cut back, 0 bases at V and 0 bases at J, with 9 bases in the middle. The CDR3 is 15 amino acids. Per the germline V gene, CDR1 is DFQATT and CDR2 is SNEGSKA (reference sequence). Here the CDR3 reads CSARDRGSSYNEQFF. DNA for the CDR3: TGCAGTGCTAGAGATCGAGGTTCCTCCTACAATGAGCAGTTCTTC.

This clone was detected a few times. At one of its ends the junction is not consistent with the germline gene, which may arise from a read error. This sample also contains other DNA sequences that code for the same CDR3. This chain uses TRBV15 with TRBJ1-5; no definite D call. The CDR3 runs to 15 residues. CDR1 is LNHNV and CDR2 is YYDKDF in the germline V gene (reference sequence). CDR3 nucleotides: TGTGCCACCAGCAGAGCGGAGTATAGCAATCAGCCTCAGCATTTT. It translates to CATSRAEYSNQPQHF.

This clone was seen ten or more times. The V and J genes are TRBV2 and TRBJ1-5; 11 bases agree with TRBD1. V trimming: 2 bases; J trimming: 5 bases; junction bases outside the gene matches: 8. The CDR3 spans 17 residues. Germline V gives CDR1 SNHLY, CDR2 FYNNEI. CDR3 amino acids: CASSEFGQGARDQPQHF. CDR3 nucleotides: TGTGCCAGCAGTGAATTCGGACAGGGGGCTCGGGATCAGCCCCAGCATTTT.

This clone was found many times. The chain joins TRBV6-1 to TRBJ2-5; D is unresolved. The CDR3 is 14 residues long. Germline V CDR1 and CDR2: MNHNS, SASEGT. Trimming removed 8 bases at V and 2 bases at J, with 15 bases between. CDR3 in DNA: TGTGCCAGCTTGACCCCGATGACTCAAGAGACCCAGTACTTC. It translates to CASLTPMTQETQYF.

Many counts were recorded for this clone. The V call is TRBV3-1, the J call TRBJ1-2; possible D gene TRBD1, 5 bases. Deletions cut 0 bases from V and 8 bases from J, with 19 bases between. The CDR3 has 16 residues. Germline CDR1 reads LGHDT; CDR2 reads YNNKEL (reference sequence). For the CDR3, the DNA is TGTGCCAGCAGCCAAGATAGGGGACCGAGTCTAAGGGGCTACACCTTC. Amino acids: CASSQDRGPSLRGYTF. Combining the CDR3 with reference TRBV3-1 and TRBJ1-2 gives the whole variable domain DTAVSQTPKYLVTQMGNDKSIKCEQNLGHDTMYWYKQDSKKFLKIMFSYNNKELIINETVPNRFSPKSPDKAHLNLHINSLELGDSAVYFCASSQDRGPSLRGYTFGSGTRLTVV.

As to this clone: A junction boundary mismatches the germline segment, possibly from a read error. V and J are TRBV5-1 and TRBJ1-1; D unclear. Germline values: CDR1 SGHRS, CDR2 YFSETQ. CDR3 length equals 14 residues. CDR3 coding DNA: TGCGCCAGCAGCCTACAACTCATGAACAGTGAAGCCTTCTTT. This encodes CASSLQLMNSEAFF.

This clone has only a few counts. This chain joins TRBV3-1 and TRBJ2-2; D is unresolved. This CDR3 is built from 17 residues. Germline assignment: CDR1 LGHDT and CDR2 YNNKEL (reference sequence). V dropped 1 base and J dropped 6 bases, with 18 bases sitting between them. CDR3 in amino acids: CASSQAPPSVGSGELFF. The DNA for the CDR3 is TGTGCCAGCAGCCAAGCCCCGCCCTCGGTGGGCTCCGGGGAGCTGTTTTTT.

This clone was found many times. This CDR3 reads CSVVAGRYEQYF. The CDR3 DNA sequence: TGCAGCGTTGTTGCGGGAAGATACGAGCAGTACTTC. V and J are TRBV29-1 and TRBJ2-7; TRBD2 is a possible D gene (6 bases). This CDR3 is built from 12 residues. V lost 4 bases, J lost 4 bases, and 11 bases lay in between. Germline CDR1 is SQVTM and CDR2 is ANQGSEA.

This clone was seen ten or more times. The V call is TRBV20-1, the J call TRBJ2-3, with TRBD2 identical over 11 bases. The CDR3 contains 17 residues. Germline values: CDR1 DFQATT, CDR2 SNEGSKA (reference sequence). V lost 3 bases, J lost 2 bases, and 10 bases stayed unmatched. CDR3 region: CSASKLAGVIVTDTQYF. CDR3 in DNA: TGCAGTGCTAGCAAACTAGCGGGAGTAATCGTCACAGATACGCAGTATTTT.

This clone came up many times. The chain combines TRBV20-1 with TRBJ1-2; perhaps TRBD1 as D (5 bases). Trimming cost V 0 bases and J 8 bases, with 19 bases left between them. The germline CDR1 and CDR2 sequences are DFQATT and SNEGSKA (reference sequence). The length of the CDR3 is 15 residues. The CDR3 loop is CSARDTSRGIEGYTF. Written as DNA, the CDR3 is TGCAGTGCTAGAGATACCTCGAGGGGAATCGAGGGCTACACCTTC.

This clone was seen at least ten times. The chain uses TRBV7-8 and TRBJ2-5; D is uncertain. V was pared by 1 base and J by 1 base, with 10 bases between. This CDR3 has 15 residues. CDR1 is SGHVS and CDR2 is FQNEAQ in the germline V gene. CDR3 residues: CASSLVVRSQETQYF. In nucleotides, the CDR3 is TGTGCCAGCAGCTTAGTAGTACGGAGCCAAGAGACCCAGTACTTC.